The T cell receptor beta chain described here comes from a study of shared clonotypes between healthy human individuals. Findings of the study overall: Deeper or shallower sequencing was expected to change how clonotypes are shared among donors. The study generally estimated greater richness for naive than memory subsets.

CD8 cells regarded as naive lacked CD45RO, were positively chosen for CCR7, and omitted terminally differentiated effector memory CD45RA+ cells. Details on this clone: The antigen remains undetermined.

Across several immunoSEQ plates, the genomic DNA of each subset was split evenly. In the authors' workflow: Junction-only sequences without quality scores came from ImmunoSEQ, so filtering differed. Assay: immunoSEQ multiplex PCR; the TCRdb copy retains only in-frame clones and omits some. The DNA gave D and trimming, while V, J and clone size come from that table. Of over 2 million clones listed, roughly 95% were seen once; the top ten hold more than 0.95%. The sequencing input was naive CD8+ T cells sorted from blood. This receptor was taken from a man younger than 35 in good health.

CDR3 residues: CASSLERGYNEQFF. DNA of the CDR3: TGCGCCAGCAGCCTAGAGAGGGGCTACAATGAGCAGTTCTTC. The rearrangement links TRBV4-1 to TRBJ2-1; perhaps D is TRBD1 or TRBD2 (5 bases each). Germline values: CDR1 MGHRA, CDR2 YSYEKL. The V gene lost 4 bases and the J gene lost 3 bases, with 10 bases spanning the gap. This CDR3 contains 14 residues.